This entry features one T cell receptor beta chain sequence. What this receptor recognizes is not known. Per-base qualities were not stored, and no clone one base away is much larger. The data derive from a study of early stage breast cancer tumors (dated 2017 in TCRdb). In terms of the full investigation: Of the 15 to 20 invasive breast tumors, approximately 11 were found to be estrogen receptor-positive, progesterone receptor-positive and HER2-negative. Eight of the 12 ER+/PR+/HER2- tumors were invasive ductal carcinomas, while the other four were invasive lobular carcinomas. On average, each sample got approximately 10-fold read coverage. Across all samples, 2.5 million to 3 million templates representing roughly 1 million unique clonotypes were detected. What the work shows at the level of the full study, not this receptor alone: Tumors showed about 2.3-fold higher T cell density and higher clonality than adjacent normal breast tissue. Because the cohort was small, a breakdown by tumor subtype could not be done. Enriched TCRB sequences shared across patients were mostly commonly generated sequences, unlikely to play an important role in the tumor microenvironment. Repertoires from blood and normal breast were more alike than repertoires from blood and tumor, and in about 90% of the 16 patients, comparing each tissue with blood separated tumor from normal. Sequencing bulk genomic DNA from unsorted cells could not capture chain pairing or functional markers like CD4, CD8 and FOXP3.

V is reduced by 2 bases and J by 10 bases, leaving a spacing of 12 bases between them. The CDR3 contains 13 residues, cysteine and phenylalanine counted. CDR3 DNA only is kept here, 39 bases in frame from base 1. For CDR1 and CDR2, the germline V gene lists MDHEN and SYDVKM. Every sample was amplified as two independent genomic DNA replicates, using approximately 0.54 ug for blood and around 1.5 ug for tumor or normal breast. Following the manufacturer's instructions, the ImmunoSeq Intro kit was used to carry out TCRB sequencing on genomic DNA. Multiplex PCR was run for roughly 33 cycles using proprietary primers and spike-in control sequences for absolute quantification. Single-end 150-bp reads were used to sequence an 87-bp fragment covering the CDR3 and the flanking V and J genes. Seven samples, with two replicates for each sample, were multiplexed per lane of an Illumina MiSeq using version 3.0 chemistry. As for the original processing: Raw data were processed with the vendor's proprietary pipeline, and both replicates were merged into a single result per sample. A clonotype was defined as productive rearrangements that share the same V-gene family, CDR3 amino acid sequence and J-gene segment. Clonality was computed as 1 minus the normalized Shannon entropy (Pielou evenness) of TCRB abundances. T cell density was estimated as total templates divided by the number of input cells, with the number of input cells inferred from the DNA input amount. Recon, run with its default parameters, was used to estimate overall repertoire diversity and clonality. A clonotype counted as tumor-enriched if its abundance in tumor exceeded 0.1% and was at least 32-fold higher than its abundance in normal breast. TCRdb's version of the immuneACCESS table is confined to in-frame rearrangements and falls short of the full clone set. An unresolved V gene accounts for under half of the shortfall where checked; the remainder is of unknown origin. V and J calls and clone size are as listed in that table; D and trimming were resolved from the DNA. In this sample the table shows tens of thousands of clones, over 75% of which occur a single time. Around 3.4% of the sample is taken by the ten largest.

The study profiled bulk TCR beta-chain repertoires in matched peripheral blood, tumor and adjacent normal breast tissue taken from fewer than 20 patients with early-stage breast cancer. Before surgery, roughly 5-11 mL of whole blood was collected in EDTA tubes and processed within 2 hours. Peripheral blood mononuclear cells were isolated by Ficoll-Paque centrifugation in SepMate-50 tubes. PBMCs were cryopreserved in around 90% FBS with roughly 10% DMSO in aliquots of about 1.7 to 4.5 million cells and stored in liquid nitrogen. The Qiagen AllPrep DNA/RNA Mini kit was used to extract genomic DNA. Sequencing was done on a sample of blood. The sequence links TRBV28 to TRBJ1-5; the D gene is perhaps TRBD1, from 6 matching bases. The sequence was collected from a person between 35 and 49 years old with breast cancer. The CDR3 reads CASSLPTGRPQHF. The DNA sequence reads TGTGCCAGCAGTTTACCGACAGGACGTCCCCAGCATTTT.